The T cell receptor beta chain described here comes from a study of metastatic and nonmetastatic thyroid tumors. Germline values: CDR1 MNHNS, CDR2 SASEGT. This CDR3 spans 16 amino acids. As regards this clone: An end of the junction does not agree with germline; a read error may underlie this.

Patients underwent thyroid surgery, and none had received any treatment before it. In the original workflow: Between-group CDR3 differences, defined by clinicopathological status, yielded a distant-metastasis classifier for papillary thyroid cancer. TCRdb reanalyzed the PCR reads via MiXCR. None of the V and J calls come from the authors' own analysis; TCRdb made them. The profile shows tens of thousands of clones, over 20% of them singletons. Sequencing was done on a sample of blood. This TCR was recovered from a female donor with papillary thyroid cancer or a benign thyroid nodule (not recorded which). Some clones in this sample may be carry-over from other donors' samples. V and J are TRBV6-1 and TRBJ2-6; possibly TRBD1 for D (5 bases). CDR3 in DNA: TGTGCCAGCAGCAGCCACCAGGAGTCTGGGGCCAACGTCGTGACTTTC. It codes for CASSSHQESGANVVTF.